The T cell receptor beta chain under discussion was sequenced for a study of T cell changes during pregnancy in multiple sclerosis. Per the germline V gene, CDR1 is MNHEY and CDR2 is SVGAGI. V lost 7 bases and J lost 1, with 13 bases in between. The CDR3 spans 15 residues. Measured with immunoSEQ multiplex PCR; TCRdb has only the in-frame clones, and not every one. The data show 38,000 or so clones, with roughly 93% seen just once and 0.41% held by the top ten. This sequence joins TRBV6-5 and TRBJ2-2; possible D gene TRBD1, 5 bases. This specimen was CD4+ T cells from peripheral blood mononuclear cells, taken in the first trimester of pregnancy. This TCR derives from a female donor with multiple sclerosis, enrolled in a pregnancy study. The CDR3 DNA is TGTGCCAGCAAGGGTTTCAGGGAGAACACCGGGGAGCTGTTTTTT. Residues: CASKGFRENTGELFF.